Following are 14 T cell receptor beta chains from one sample sequenced in a study of blood T cell repertoires in COVID-19. Sequenced by immunoSEQ multiplex PCR; TCRdb stores in-frame clones only, minus some. Counted here are over 250,000 clones, approximately 87% occurring once; the ten biggest clones make up approximately 1.6%. Sequenced sample: peripheral blood. The receptors here all came from a woman in her 40s who had recovered from COVID-19.

The V gene is TRBV10-3, the J gene TRBJ2-7, with D hard to call. The CDR3 covers 17 residues. Germline loops: CDR1 ENHRY, CDR2 SYGVKD. The V end was cut by 1 base, the J end by 0 bases, with 16 bases between. CDR3 nucleotides: TGTGCCATCAGTGAGTTCAGTTGGGCCAGATCCTCCTACGAGCAGTACTTC. As protein: CAISEFSWARSSYEQYF.

The chain employs TRBV6-5 and TRBJ2-7, with TRBD2 as a possible D gene (5 bases). The CDR3 totals 15 residues. V gave up 4 bases and J gave up 2 bases, with 15 bases separating them. Germline assignment: CDR1 MNHEY and CDR2 SVGAGI. The CDR3: CASSFTGIRAYEQYF. The CDR3 DNA reads TGTGCCAGCAGTTTTACCGGGATTAGAGCCTACGAGCAGTACTTC.

The chain employs TRBV27 and TRBJ1-1; the match to TRBD1 covers 9 bases. V was clipped by 6 bases and J by 0 bases; unmatched bases: 11. The V gene's germline CDR1 is MNHEY and CDR2 SMNVEV (reference sequence). The CDR3 is made up of 17 amino acids. Here the CDR3 reads CASSHHRGRGLNTEAFF. CDR3 bases: TGTGCCAGCAGCCACCACAGGGGGCGTGGGTTGAACACTGAAGCTTTCTTT.

This chain links TRBV18 with TRBJ2-7; D perhaps matches TRBD1 (5 bases). The V and J ends lost 3 bases and 5 bases respectively, with 11 bases between them. Germline lookup yields CDR1 KGHSH and CDR2 LQKENI. The CDR3 runs to 13 residues. The CDR3 is CASSPGRAHEQYF. DNA of the CDR3: TGTGCCAGCTCACCGGGCAGGGCCCACGAGCAGTACTTC. The whole variable domain, remainder taken from reference TRBV18 and TRBJ2-7, is NAGVMQNPRHLVRRRGQEARLRCSPMKGHSHVYWYRQLPEEGLKFMVYLQKENIIDESGMPKERFSAEFPKEGPSILRIQQVVRGDSAAYFCASSPGRAHEQYFGPGTRLTVT.

As DNA, the CDR3 is TGTGCCAGCACCTTACGGGGGGGAAAAGAGACCCAGTACTTC. This encodes CASTLRGGKETQYF. The V and J genes are TRBV3-1 (or the pseudogene TRBV3-2) and TRBJ2-5; TRBD2 agrees at 8 bases. The V segment lost 7 bases and the J segment 3 bases; nucleotides outside the gene matches: 7. The CDR3 is 14 residues long. CDR1 and CDR2 (germline): LGHDT, YNNKEL (reference sequence).

The chain carries TRBV5-1 and TRBJ2-5; perhaps TRBD2 as D (6 bases). The length of the CDR3 is 14 residues. Germline CDR1 SGHRS, CDR2 YFSETQ. V dropped 0 bases and J dropped 3 bases, with 9 bases sitting between them. The CDR3 region has the DNA TGCGCCAGCAGCTTGGCCACTAGCAAAGAGACCCAGTACTTC. Translating it yields CASSLATSKETQYF.

This chain uses TRBV18 with TRBJ2-7; a weak D match, TRBD1 (5 bases). The V gene lost 3 bases and the J gene lost 1 base, with 7 bases spanning the gap. CDR3 size: 13 residues. Germline V gene sequence: CDR1 KGHSH, CDR2 LQKENI. The CDR3 nucleotides are TGTGCCAGCTCACCGACAGTTTCCTACGAGCAGTACTTC. This translates into CASSPTVSYEQYF.

The V call is TRBV25-1, the J call TRBJ2-5; TRBD1 aligns across 7 bases. V was clipped by 4 bases and J by 4 bases; unmatched bases: 9. Per germline, CDR1 MGHDK and CDR2 SYGVNS. The CDR3 has 15 amino acids. The CDR3 DNA sequence: TGTGCCAGCAGTGTTGGGGACAGACCTGGAGAGACCCAGTACTTC. The encoded protein is CASSVGDRPGETQYF.

The chain is built from TRBV5-1 and TRBJ1-5; a weak D match, TRBD1 (6 bases). Germline values: CDR1 SGHRS, CDR2 YFSETQ. The ends were cut back, 5 bases at V and 1 base at J, with 13 bases in the middle. This CDR3 comprises 15 residues. The CDR3 loop is CASSPQGMSNQPQHF. For the CDR3, the DNA is TGCGCCAGCAGTCCACAGGGTATGAGCAATCAGCCCCAGCATTTT.

The chain is built from TRBV20-1 and TRBJ2-1, with a possible D match to TRBD2 (5 bases). The CDR3 is made up of 10 amino acids. The V end lost 4 bases, the J end lost 10 bases, and 8 bases lay between the germline ends. Germline V gives CDR1 DFQATT, CDR2 SNEGSKA (reference sequence). In nucleotides, the CDR3 is TGCAGTGCTACTAGCTCCGAGCAGTTCTTC. Translating gives CSATSSEQFF.

V is TRBV29-1 and J is TRBJ2-3; TRBD2 might be the D (7 bases). In germline, CDR1 is SQVTM, CDR2 ANQGSEA. CDR3 length equals 15 residues. Between the trimmed V and J ends, which lost 4 bases and 3 bases, there was a span of 17 bases. The CDR3 region is CSVAPPGGPTDTQYF. The DNA of the CDR3 is TGCAGCGTTGCCCCGCCCGGGGGGCCAACAGATACGCAGTATTTT.

This chain connects TRBV18 to TRBJ2-7; 10 positions match TRBD1. J was trimmed by 9 bases and V by 4 bases; bases with no gene match: 9. Germline V lookup: CDR1 KGHSH, CDR2 LQKENI. The CDR3 covers 14 residues. The CDR3 DNA follows: TGTGCCAGCTCACGGGAGACAGGGGGCTCGTGGCAGTACTTC. Translated, it gives CASSRETGGSWQYF.

The rearrangement joins TRBV7-2 to TRBJ2-1; TRBD1 is a possible D gene (6 bases). CDR1 and CDR2 from the germline V gene are SGHTA and FQGNSA. V gave up 4 bases and J gave up 7 bases, with 14 bases separating them. This CDR3 spans 14 amino acids. CDR3 in DNA: TGTGCCAGCAGCTCCTCCGGGACACAGAATGAGCAGTTCTTC. This translates into CASSSSGTQNEQFF.

The chain carries TRBV6-1 and TRBJ1-5; D perhaps matches TRBD1 (5 bases). V shed 3 bases and J shed 2 bases, with 14 bases lying between them. The CDR3 runs to 16 residues. Germline loops: CDR1 MNHNS, CDR2 SASEGT. CDR3 in DNA: TGTGCCAGCAGTGACTGGCTTATGACAGGCAATCAGCCCCAGCATTTT. Encoded protein: CASSDWLMTGNQPQHF.